This T cell receptor (beta chain) emerged from a study of T cells in Graves' hyperthyroidism and ophthalmopathy. With regard to this clonotype: The antigen is undetermined.

General study results and limits: Most thyroid clonotypes with frequency above 0.001 were detected in blood.

There were TCR beta CDR3 regions amplified from RNA transcripts. An initial round of RT-PCR targeting the TCR CDR3 relied on the HTBI primer set. TCRdb reprocessed the multiplex PCR reads with MiXCR, giving one entry per CDR3 protein. The data show some 490,000 distinct CDR3 sequences, around 16% seen once. Exclusion of patients followed from uncontrolled infection, other autoimmune disease, pregnancy or lactation. The PBMCs studied were ones that came from 8.5 to 10 ml fresh peripheral blood. Trimming took off 8 bases at V and 3 bases at J, with 13 bases between the two ends. Per the germline V gene, CDR1 is LNHDA and CDR2 is SQIVND (reference sequence). The CDR3 has 13 amino acids.

Sequenced material: blood. The receptor's source is a woman in her 30s with Graves' ophthalmopathy. The V and J genes are TRBV19 and TRBJ1-1; D perhaps matches TRBD1 (5 bases). The chain's CDR3 is CASQGPHDTEAFF. DNA for the CDR3: TGTGCCAGTCAGGGTCCCCATGACACTGAAGCTTTCTTT.